This record looks at one TCR beta chain sequence and its context. TCRdb's table, derived via immunoSEQ multiplex PCR, lists solely in-frame clones and lacks some. The sample records 50,000 to 65,000 clones, 81% being singletons. Germline assignment: CDR1 SGHDN and CDR2 FVKESK. The CDR3 has 15 residues. Trimming left V 4 bases short and J 1 base short, with 13 bases between. The data were taken from a study of blood T cell repertoires in COVID-19. The V and J genes are TRBV14 and TRBJ1-1; the D is unclear. What was sequenced was peripheral blood. The sequence was collected from a woman aged 55-69 years with acute or convalescent COVID-19. The chain's CDR3 is CASSLPDGSNTEAFF. The CDR3 bases are TGTGCCAGCAGCCTACCCGACGGGTCGAACACTGAAGCTTTCTTT.